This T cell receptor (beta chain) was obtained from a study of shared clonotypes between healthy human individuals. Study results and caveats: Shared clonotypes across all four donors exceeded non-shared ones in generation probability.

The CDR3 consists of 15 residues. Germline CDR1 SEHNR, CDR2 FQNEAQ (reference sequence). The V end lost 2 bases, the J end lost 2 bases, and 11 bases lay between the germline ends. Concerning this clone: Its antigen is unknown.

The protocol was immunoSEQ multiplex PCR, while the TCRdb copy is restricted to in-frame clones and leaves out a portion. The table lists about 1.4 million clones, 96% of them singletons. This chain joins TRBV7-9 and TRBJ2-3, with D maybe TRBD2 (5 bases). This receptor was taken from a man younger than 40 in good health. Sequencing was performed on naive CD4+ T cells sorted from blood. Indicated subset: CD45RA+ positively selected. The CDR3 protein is CASSLSEGDTDTQYF. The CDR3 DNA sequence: TGTGCCAGCAGCTTATCCGAGGGAGACACAGATACGCAGTATTTT.